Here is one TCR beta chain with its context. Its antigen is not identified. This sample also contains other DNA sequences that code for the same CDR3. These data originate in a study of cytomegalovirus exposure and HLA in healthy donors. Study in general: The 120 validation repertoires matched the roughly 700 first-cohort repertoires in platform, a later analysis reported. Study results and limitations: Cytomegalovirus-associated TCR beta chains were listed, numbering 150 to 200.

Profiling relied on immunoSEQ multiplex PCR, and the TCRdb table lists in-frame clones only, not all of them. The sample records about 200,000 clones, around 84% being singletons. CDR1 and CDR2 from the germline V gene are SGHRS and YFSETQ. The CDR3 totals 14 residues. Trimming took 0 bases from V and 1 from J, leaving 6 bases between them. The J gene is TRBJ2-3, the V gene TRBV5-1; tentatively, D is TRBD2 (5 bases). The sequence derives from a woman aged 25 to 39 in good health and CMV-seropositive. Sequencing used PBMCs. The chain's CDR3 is CASSLERGTDTQYF. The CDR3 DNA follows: TGCGCCAGCAGCTTGGAGAGGGGCACAGATACGCAGTATTTT.